These 32 T cell receptor beta chains came from one sample sequenced in a study of blood T cell repertoires in COVID-19. TCRdb's copy holds only in-frame clones and misses some; the assay was immunoSEQ multiplex PCR. The sample has 200,000 to 300,000 clones; about 87% are singletons. Sequencing used PBMCs or T cells enriched from blood (not recorded which). The source is a woman aged 40 to 50 with acute COVID-19.

This clone was seen only once. The V call is TRBV12-5, the J call TRBJ1-1, with a weak D call TRBD1 (6 bases). Looked up from germline, CDR1 is LGHNT and CDR2 is FRNRAP. The V end was cut by 8 bases, the J end by 1 base, with 17 bases between. The length of the CDR3 is 15 residues. The CDR3 protein is CASRMGAPRNTEAFF. CDR3 in DNA: TGTGCTAGTCGCATGGGGGCCCCACGGAACACTGAAGCTTTCTTT.

This clone was detected once. This chain connects TRBV3-1 (or the pseudogene TRBV3-2) to TRBJ1-4; tentative D call: TRBD1 (6 bases). This CDR3 contains 16 residues. CDR1 and CDR2 from the germline V gene are LGHDT and YNNKEL (reference sequence). V was cut by 0 bases and J by 3 bases, with 11 bases left in between. This CDR3 reads CASSQERTAPNEKLFF. CDR3 DNA: TGTGCCAGCAGCCAAGAGCGGACAGCACCTAATGAAAAACTGTTTTTT.

The V gene is TRBV27, the J gene TRBJ2-1, with 9 bases fitting TRBD1. The CDR3 runs 15 residues. Per the germline V gene, CDR1 is MNHEY and CDR2 is SMNVEV (reference sequence). V gave up 2 bases and J gave up 7 bases; unmatched junction bases: 6. The CDR3 spells CASSLRTGVLNEQFF. CDR3 sequence (DNA): TGTGCCAGCAGTTTAAGGACAGGGGTTTTAAATGAGCAGTTCTTC.

The sample holds a few counts of this clone. The rearrangement uses TRBV6-5 and TRBJ1-1; D is undetermined. V lost 5 bases and J lost 0, with 7 bases in between. CDR1 is MNHEY and CDR2 is SVGAGI in the germline V gene. The CDR3 runs 13 residues. The CDR3 loop is CASSPAVNTEAFF. The CDR3 DNA is TGTGCCAGCAGTCCGGCGGTGAACACTGAAGCTTTCTTT.

This sequence joins TRBV7-9 and TRBJ2-6; D not certain. This CDR3 comprises 14 residues. Germline CDR1 SEHNR, CDR2 FQNEAQ (reference sequence). V lost 3 bases and J lost 0, with 3 bases in between. CDR3 nucleotide sequence: TGTGCCAGCAGCTTGAGCTCTGGGGCCAACGTCCTGACTTTC. Its protein is CASSLSSGANVLTF.

The V gene is TRBV5-1, the J gene TRBJ2-3, with D maybe TRBD1 (6 bases). The CDR3 is made up of 16 amino acids. V lost 0 bases and J lost 4, with 15 bases in between. Looked up from germline, CDR1 is SGHRS and CDR2 is YFSETQ. CDR3: CASSLVGTGSPDTQYF. CDR3 in DNA: TGCGCCAGCAGCTTGGTGGGTACAGGGAGCCCAGATACGCAGTATTTT.

The chain uses TRBV3-1 (or the pseudogene TRBV3-2) and TRBJ2-1; the D gene is possibly TRBD2 (5 bases). V shed 4 bases and J shed 0 bases, with 10 bases lying between them. The CDR3 covers 15 residues. Germline CDR1 reads LGHDT; CDR2 reads YNNKEL (reference sequence). CDR3 DNA: TGTGCCAGCAGCCGACTACAATTCTCCTACAATGAGCAGTTCTTC. Its protein is CASSRLQFSYNEQFF.

V and J are TRBV6-5 and TRBJ1-4; D is undetermined. The length of the CDR3 is 14 residues. Germline loops: CDR1 MNHEY, CDR2 SVGAGI. V shed 6 bases and J shed 4 bases, with 12 bases lying between them. The CDR3 bases are TGTGCCAGCAGAAAGCGCGGTGGTAATGAAAAACTGTTTTTT. This sequence encodes CASRKRGGNEKLFF.

J is TRBJ2-5 and V is TRBV5-1; 14 bases agree with TRBD2. V shed 3 bases, J shed 4 bases, and the junction held 2 bases outside the gene matches. Germline CDR1 and CDR2: SGHRS and YFSETQ. This CDR3 region has 15 residues. The CDR3 spells CASSSGLAGVETQYF. DNA for the CDR3: TGCGCCAGCAGCTCGGGACTAGCGGGAGTAGAGACCCAGTACTTC. The full variable domain, rest sourced from reference TRBV5-1 and TRBJ2-5, is KAGVTQTPRYLIKTRGQQVTLSCSPISGHRSVSWYQQTPGQGLQFLFEYFSETQRNKGNFPGRFSGRQFSNSRSEMNVSTLELGDSALYLCASSSGLAGVETQYFGPGTRLLVL.

The rearrangement joins TRBV28 to TRBJ1-2, with D possibly being TRBD1 (6 bases). This CDR3 has 13 residues. Per the germline V gene, CDR1 is MDHEN and CDR2 is SYDVKM. Trimming pared 4 bases from V and 2 bases from J, leaving 8 bases between. CDR3: CASSSQGNYGYTF. As DNA, the CDR3 is TGTGCCAGCAGTTCCCAGGGGAACTATGGCTACACCTTC.

The chain joins TRBV6-5 to TRBJ2-7, with TRBD1 matching 7 bases. Germline trimming cut 6 bases from V and 7 bases from J; bases unmatched to any gene: 12. The CDR3 has 14 amino acids. Per the germline V gene, CDR1 is MNHEY and CDR2 is SVGAGI. CDR3 sequence: CASSPDRMRGEQYF. In DNA form, the CDR3 reads TGTGCCAGCAGCCCGGACAGGATGCGAGGGGAGCAGTACTTC.

The J gene is TRBJ2-5, the V gene TRBV5-1, with TRBD1 matching 9 bases. CDR3 length equals 16 residues. Trimming at V came to 4 bases and at J to 4 bases, leaving 11 bases not matched to a gene. Per the germline V gene, CDR1 is SGHRS and CDR2 is YFSETQ. CDR3 protein: CASSLGTTTGGETQYF. The CDR3 nucleotides read TGCGCCAGCAGCCTGGGGACGACGACAGGGGGAGAGACCCAGTACTTC. Based on the CDR3 plus reference TRBV5-1 and TRBJ2-5, the full variable domain is KAGVTQTPRYLIKTRGQQVTLSCSPISGHRSVSWYQQTPGQGLQFLFEYFSETQRNKGNFPGRFSGRQFSNSRSEMNVSTLELGDSALYLCASSLGTTTGGETQYFGPGTRLLVL.

The rearrangement links TRBV7-6 to TRBJ2-6, with 9 bases matching TRBD1. Germline CDR1 and CDR2: SGHVS and FNYEAQ. After removal of 4 bases from V and 0 bases from J, the junction contained 1 base not matched to a gene. The CDR3 extends over 16 amino acids. CDR3 nucleotides: TGTGCCAGCAGCTCGGGACAGGGCTCTGGGGCCAACGTCCTGACTTTC. This translates into CASSSGQGSGANVLTF.

V is TRBV7-9 and J is TRBJ1-4; 7 bases fit TRBD1. This CDR3 region has 15 residues. Germline V gene data show CDR1 as SEHNR and CDR2 as FQNEAQ (reference sequence). V gave up 6 bases and J gave up 8 bases; unmatched junction bases: 12. The CDR3 coding sequence is TGTGCCAGCAGTATCGGACAGGCGCTACGGGAAAAACTGTTTTTT. It translates to CASSIGQALREKLFF. The whole variable domain, remainder taken from reference TRBV7-9 and TRBJ1-4, is DTGVSQNPRHKITKRGQNVTFRCDPISEHNRLYWYRQTLGQGPEFLTYFQNEAQLEKSRLLSDRFSAERPKGSFSTLEIQRTEQGDSAMYLCASSIGQALREKLFFGSGTQLSVL.

The V gene is TRBV24-1, the J gene TRBJ1-3; D perhaps matches TRBD1 (5 bases). Germline CDR1 KGHDR, CDR2 SFDVKD. Trimming removed 6 bases at V and 4 bases at J, with 18 bases between. The CDR3 length is 16 residues. CDR3 sequence: CATSHGQKAVGNTIYF. In DNA form, the CDR3 reads TGTGCCACCAGTCATGGACAAAAAGCTGTCGGAAACACCATATATTTT.

A note on this clone: An end of the junction does not agree with germline; a read error may underlie this. The chain employs TRBV24-1 and TRBJ2-1, with a weak D call TRBD1 (6 bases). CDR3 size: 16 residues. Germline loops: CDR1 KGHDR, CDR2 SFDVKD. CDR3 coding DNA: TGTGCCACCAGTGATTGGGGGCAGGGCTCCAACAATGAGCAGTTCTTC. Amino acid sequence: CATSDWGQGSNNEQFF.

This clone came up once. The chain uses TRBV19 and TRBJ1-2; D is uncertain. This CDR3 region has 13 residues. V lost 6 bases, J lost 8 bases, and 16 bases lay in between. In germline, CDR1 is LNHDA, CDR2 SQIVND (reference sequence). The CDR3 DNA is TGTGCCAGTAGGACCGAGGGAAAGGGCGGCTACACCTTC. Its protein product is CASRTEGKGGYTF.

The V and J genes are TRBV6-5 and TRBJ2-5, with 12 nucleotides matching TRBD2. The germline V gene has CDR1 MNHEY and CDR2 SVGAGI. This CDR3 region has 15 residues. The V and J ends lost 6 bases and 5 bases, in that order; junction bases with no gene match: 7. CDR3 sequence: CASSRLAGADETQYF. The CDR3 DNA reads TGTGCCAGCAGCCGACTAGCGGGAGCGGATGAGACCCAGTACTTC.

This clone was detected once. The chain uses TRBV6-4 and TRBJ2-3; D unresolved. Between the trimmed V and J ends, which lost 6 bases and 1 base, there was a span of 8 bases. CDR3 length: 13 amino acids. CDR1 is MRHNA, CDR2 SNTAGT, per germline. CDR3 protein: CASRLRGTDTQYF. CDR3 in DNA: TGTGCCAGCAGACTACGTGGCACAGATACGCAGTATTTT.

The rearrangement uses TRBV27 and TRBJ2-1; 8 bases line up with TRBD2. The junction had 6 bases not matched to a gene; V was cut back by 5 bases and J by 9 bases. This CDR3 is built from 13 residues. Germline CDR1 MNHEY, CDR2 SMNVEV (reference sequence). CDR3 nucleotide sequence: TGTGCCAGCAGTCTACTAGCGGAGGGTGAGCAGTTCTTC. This gives the protein CASSLLAEGEQFF.

This clone is a singleton in its sample. The chain combines TRBV11-3 with TRBJ2-2, with TRBD1 matching 10 bases. CDR1 SGHNT and CDR2 YENEEA come from the germline V gene. V shed 6 bases, J shed 4 bases, and the junction held 8 bases outside the gene matches. The CDR3 totals 16 residues. This chain's CDR3 is CASSSKGTGATGELFF. The DNA of the CDR3 is TGTGCCAGCAGTTCCAAGGGGACAGGGGCCACCGGGGAGCTGTTTTTT.

This chain connects TRBV4-1 to TRBJ2-5; D ambiguous. Trimming pared 1 base from V and 6 bases from J, leaving 6 bases between. The CDR3 spans 12 residues. CDR1 and CDR2 from the germline V gene are MGHRA and YSYEKL. Written as DNA, the CDR3 is TGCGCCAGCAGCCAAGCCCAGAAGACCCAGTACTTC. Its translation: CASSQAQKTQYF.

This clone was counted once. The gene calls are TRBV10-1 and TRBJ2-5, with 8 bases matching TRBD2. Germline CDR1 reads WNHNN; CDR2 reads SYGVQD (reference sequence). Unmatched junction bases numbered 6, after V lost 3 bases and J lost 0 bases. The CDR3 is made up of 16 amino acids. CDR3 bases: TGCGCCAGCAGTGATCCGGGAGGGCCGAACCAAGAGACCCAGTACTTC. It translates to CASSDPGGPNQETQYF.

Only one count was recorded for this clone. The genes are TRBV19 and TRBJ2-1; 11 positions agree with TRBD2. Germline assignment: CDR1 LNHDA and CDR2 SQIVND (reference sequence). The CDR3 sequence is 17 residues long. V dropped 5 bases and J dropped 2; count of bases not matched to a gene: 8. The DNA for the CDR3 is TGTGCCAGTAGTCAGCATATAGCGGGAGGGACCTACAATGAGCAGTTCTTC. Its translation: CASSQHIAGGTYNEQFF.

The gene calls are TRBV19 and TRBJ2-1; 9 nucleotides align to TRBD1. CDR3 size: 16 residues. The ends lost 7 bases at V and 7 bases at J; junction bases unmatched: 14. Per germline, CDR1 LNHDA and CDR2 SQIVND (reference sequence). The CDR3: CASTPDRGVMGNEQFF. In nucleotides, the CDR3 is TGTGCCAGTACTCCGGACAGGGGCGTAATGGGGAATGAGCAGTTCTTC.

The chain employs TRBV7-9 and TRBJ1-1; tentative D call: TRBD1 (5 bases). The length of the CDR3 is 15 residues. With 6 bases removed from V and 5 bases from J, the gap between germline ends came to 19 bases. Germline lookup yields CDR1 SEHNR and CDR2 FQNEAQ (reference sequence). In DNA, the CDR3 is TGTGCCAGCAGTATTTCGATGGGGGGTTGGACTGAAGCTTTCTTT. Protein product: CASSISMGGWTEAFF.

The rearrangement joins TRBV19 to TRBJ2-6; a possible D gene is TRBD2 (5 bases). Germline V gives CDR1 LNHDA, CDR2 SQIVND (reference sequence). The CDR3 length is 15 residues. The germline V and J ends were trimmed by 3 bases and 2 bases, with 8 bases remaining between them. The DNA for the CDR3 is TGTGCCAGTAGTATCTCCGGGGCTGGGGCCAACGTCCTGACTTTC. Residues: CASSISGAGANVLTF.

The count of this clone is one. The V and J genes are TRBV9 and TRBJ2-5, with D unclear. CDR3 length: 15 residues. From germline, CDR1 is SGDLS and CDR2 YYNGEE. Trimming shortened V by 0 bases and J by 2 bases, and 11 bases separated the two germline ends. The CDR3 bases are TGTGCCAGCAGCGTAGTTGGGCCAGGTCAAGAGACCCAGTACTTC. Encoded protein: CASSVVGPGQETQYF.

The rearrangement uses TRBV4-2 and TRBJ2-2; TRBD2 matches at 8 bases. J gave up 8 bases and V 0 bases, and 8 bases lay outside the gene matches. This CDR3 has 16 residues. Germline CDR1 is LGHNA and CDR2 is YNFKEQ. For the CDR3, the DNA is TGTGCCAGCAGCCAAGAAAGCGGGGGCCCCCGGGGGGAGCTGTTTTTT. Its protein product is CASSQESGGPRGELFF.

The rearrangement joins TRBV5-4 to TRBJ1-6; no definite D call. V lost 7 bases and J lost 2, with 10 bases in between. Germline assignment: CDR1 SGHNT and CDR2 YYREEE (reference sequence). This CDR3 is built from 14 residues. The CDR3 region has the DNA TGTGCCAGCCGCGACGGGACCTATAATTCACCCCTCCACTTT. Protein: CASRDGTYNSPLHF.

The V and J genes are TRBV11-2 and TRBJ2-7, with TRBD2 matching 10 bases. The germline V gene has CDR1 SGHAT and CDR2 FQNNGV. Trimming took 5 bases from V and 5 from J; bases not matched to a gene: 3. The CDR3 consists of 13 residues. The CDR3 spells CASSPGLADEQYV. The DNA of the CDR3 is TGTGCCAGCAGCCCCGGACTAGCGGACGAGCAGTACGTC.

This CDR3 reads CASSIGQGSQETQYF. DNA of the CDR3: TGTGCCAGTAGTATCGGACAGGGGTCCCAAGAGACCCAGTACTTC. The rearrangement uses TRBV19 and TRBJ2-5, with 9 positions matching TRBD1. The CDR3 is 15 amino acids. Germline trimming cut 3 bases from V and 1 base from J; bases unmatched to any gene: 3. Germline CDR1 and CDR2: LNHDA and SQIVND (reference sequence).